This T cell receptor (beta chain) was retrieved from a study of blood T cells in healthy people across ages. Using a J-beta primer mix together with a sample-barcoded 5' primer, a second PCR was run for about 7 to 12 cycles. Every molecule of cDNA carried a tag from a template-switch adaptor with 12 random nucleotides. CDR3-containing paired-end reads numbered at least 2.5 million in each sample. MiXCR, applied by TCRdb to the 5' RACE reads, yields one record per CDR3 protein. The sample holds hundreds of thousands of distinct CDR3 sequences, roughly three fifths seen once. General study results and limits: The authors considered diversity estimates from one million T cells to be underestimates. Changes in expanded clonotypes were possibly confounded, as the CMV status of donors was unknown.

There are 13 residues in the CDR3. The V gene lost 3 bases and the J gene lost 3 bases, with 9 bases spanning the gap. Notes on this clonotype: The antigen is not known.

Input material: blood. The chain carries TRBV12-3 or TRBV12-4 and TRBJ2-7; perhaps TRBD2 as D (5 bases). This sequence originates from a man aged 40-49 years in good health. In nucleotides, the CDR3 is TGTGCCAGCAGTTTTTCCGGAGGCTACGAGCAGTACTTC. The encoded protein is CASSFSGGYEQYF.